This TCR beta chain was captured in a study of cytomegalovirus exposure and HLA in healthy donors. Study summary: The study placed around 80% of its approximately 360 genotyped donors in the Caucasian-associated ancestry cluster. Study-level findings and limits: An analysis that was carried out later associated approximately 17,000 TCR beta sequences with HLA alleles at 0.05 false discovery rate.

The PCR contained 60 Vbeta and 13 Jbeta primers. Clones were read by immunoSEQ multiplex PCR, and TCRdb kept only the in-frame ones, dropping some. This specimen shows about 150,000 clones; the ten leading clones hold around 1.5%. As regards this clone: The antigen is not known.

Germline V gene lookup returns CDR1 SGHRS and CDR2 YFSETQ. CDR3 length: 15 amino acids. Between the trimmed V and J ends, which lost 0 bases and 4 bases, there was a span of 10 bases. Input material: PBMCs. The chain employs TRBV5-1 and TRBJ2-2; D remains unclear. This receptor was identified in a woman aged 45 to 65 in good health and CMV-seronegative. The CDR3 loop is CASSLALVATGELFF. For the CDR3, the DNA is TGCGCCAGCAGCTTGGCGCTAGTAGCCACCGGGGAGCTGTTTTTT.